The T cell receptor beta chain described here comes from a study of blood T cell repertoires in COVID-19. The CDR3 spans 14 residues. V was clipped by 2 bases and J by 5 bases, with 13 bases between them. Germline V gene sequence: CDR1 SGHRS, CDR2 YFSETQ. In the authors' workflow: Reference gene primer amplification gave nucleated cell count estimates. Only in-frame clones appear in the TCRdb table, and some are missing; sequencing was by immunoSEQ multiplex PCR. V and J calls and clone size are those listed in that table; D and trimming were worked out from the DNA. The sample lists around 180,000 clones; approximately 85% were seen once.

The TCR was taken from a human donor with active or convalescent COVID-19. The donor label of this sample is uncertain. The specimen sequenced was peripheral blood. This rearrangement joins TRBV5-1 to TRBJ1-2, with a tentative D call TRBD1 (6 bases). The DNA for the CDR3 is TGCGCCAGCAGCTTAGAGGACAGTAGATATGGCTACACCTTC. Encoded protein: CASSLEDSRYGYTF.